A single sample is the source of the 30 T cell receptor beta chains below, sequenced in a study of cytomegalovirus exposure and HLA in healthy donors. The PCR had 60 Vbeta and 13 Jbeta primers. The protocol was immunoSEQ multiplex PCR, while the TCRdb copy is restricted to in-frame clones and leaves out a portion. The sample has roughly 100,000 clones, roughly 71% seen once. Sequencing was carried out using PBMCs. The receptor set was obtained from a woman between 40 and 55 years old in good health and CMV-seronegative.

The rearrangement uses TRBV5-6 and TRBJ1-2; D is uncertain. The V end lost 4 bases, the J end lost 9 bases, and 22 bases lay between the germline ends. The CDR3 loop spans 15 amino acids. Germline V CDR1 and CDR2: SGHDT, YYEEEE. CDR3 sequence (DNA): TGTGCCAGCAGCAACCCGGGTCTTTATATAATCCGCTACACCTTC. This gives the protein CASSNPGLYIIRYTF.

The chain couples TRBV7-9 to TRBJ2-7; perhaps TRBD2 as D (6 bases). Trimming took off 3 bases at V and 2 bases at J, with 11 bases between the two ends. The CDR3 has 14 amino acids. Germline V CDR1 and CDR2: SEHNR, FQNEAQ (reference sequence). The CDR3 region is CASSFPGLAYEQYF. The CDR3 DNA is TGTGCCAGCAGCTTTCCGGGACTTGCCTACGAGCAGTACTTC. The whole variable domain, remainder taken from reference TRBV7-9 and TRBJ2-7, is DTGVSQNPRHKITKRGQNVTFRCDPISEHNRLYWYRQTLGQGPEFLTYFQNEAQLEKSRLLSDRFSAERPKGSFSTLEIQRTEQGDSAMYLCASSFPGLAYEQYFGPGTRLTVT.

The chain recombines TRBV9 with TRBJ1-4, with no clear D. The germline CDR1 and CDR2 sequences are SGDLS and YYNGEE. The V end was cut by 3 bases, the J end by 5 bases, with 14 bases between. The CDR3 is made up of 15 amino acids. The chain's CDR3 is CASSASVRLNEKLFF. In nucleotides, the CDR3 is TGTGCCAGCAGCGCCTCGGTTAGACTGAATGAAAAACTGTTTTTT.

The gene calls are TRBV27 and TRBJ2-7; 8 nucleotides align to TRBD1. The CDR3 length is 15 residues. With 6 bases clipped from V and 1 base from J, the junction kept 8 bases outside the gene matches. Germline lookup yields CDR1 MNHEY and CDR2 SMNVEV (reference sequence). In nucleotides, the CDR3 is TGTGCCAGCAGGTTCAGGGGGCGCGTATCCTACGAGCAGTACTTC. As protein: CASRFRGRVSYEQYF.

The CDR3 protein is CASAVEGYEQYF. The CDR3 DNA reads TGTGCCAGCGCCGTAGAGGGCTACGAGCAGTACTTC. The V and J genes are TRBV28 and TRBJ2-7; maybe TRBD2 (5 bases). Per the germline V gene, CDR1 is MDHEN and CDR2 is SYDVKM. Trimming shortened V by 8 bases and J by 3 bases, and 11 bases separated the two germline ends. The CDR3 covers 12 residues.

V and J are TRBV4-1 and TRBJ2-1; D is undetermined. Germline CDR1 reads MGHRA; CDR2 reads YSYEKL. The V end was cut by 8 bases, the J end by 2 bases, with 10 bases between. The CDR3 spans 13 residues. This CDR3 reads CASSGFPYNEQFF. DNA for the CDR3: TGCGCCAGCTCCGGGTTTCCCTACAATGAGCAGTTCTTC.

The V and J genes are TRBV21-1 and TRBJ1-2; TRBD1 is taken as the D call from the table, unchecked against the DNA. TRBV21-1 is a pseudogene. The CDR3 covers 15 residues. CDR3 in amino acids: CASSKDRQGNYGYTF. Written as DNA, the CDR3 is TGTGCCAGCAGCAAAGATAGACAGGGAAACTATGGCTACACCTTC.

This clone was picked up a small number of times. The V and J genes are TRBV6-1 and TRBJ1-1; D remains unclear. This CDR3 contains 13 residues. V lost 4 bases, J lost 0 bases, and 6 bases lay in between. Germline V gives CDR1 MNHNS, CDR2 SASEGT. The CDR3 sequence is CASSVLVNTEAFF. CDR3 sequence (DNA): TGTGCCAGCAGTGTCCTAGTGAACACTGAAGCTTTCTTT.

The chain combines TRBV30 with TRBJ2-1, with D possibly TRBD2 on 6 matching bases. Trimming took off 5 bases at V and 10 bases at J, with 18 bases between the two ends. This CDR3 comprises 13 residues. Germline CDR1 is GTSNPN and CDR2 is SVGIG (reference sequence). The CDR3 protein is CAWGRDSWREQFF. The CDR3 DNA follows: TGTGCCTGGGGAAGGGACTCTTGGAGGGAGCAGTTCTTC.

The V and J genes are TRBV5-6 and TRBJ2-7; D gene unclear. The V end was cut by 0 bases, the J end by 6 bases, with 7 bases between. This CDR3 spans 12 amino acids. Per germline, CDR1 SGHDT and CDR2 YYEEEE. The CDR3 bases are TGTGCCAGCAGCTTGGGCCTAGGCGAGCAGTACTTC. This codes for CASSLGLGEQYF.

The gene calls are TRBV7-9 and TRBJ2-7; weak D call: TRBD2 (5 bases). Per germline, CDR1 SEHNR and CDR2 FQNEAQ (reference sequence). This CDR3 contains 15 residues. V lost 1 base to trimming and J lost 1 base, with 11 bases between them. In DNA form, the CDR3 reads TGTGCCAGCAGCTTAGGAGGGTTGGGATCCTACGAGCAGTACTTC. Translating gives CASSLGGLGSYEQYF.

This clone has more than one count but fewer than ten. The J gene is TRBJ1-1, the V gene TRBV4-1, with D perhaps TRBD1 (6 bases). The ends were cut back, 3 bases at V and 11 bases at J, with 16 bases in the middle. There are 13 residues in the CDR3. Per germline, CDR1 MGHRA and CDR2 YSYEKL. CDR3 region: CASSQGTDRYAFF. The CDR3 DNA is TGCGCCAGCAGCCAGGGAACCGACAGGTATGCTTTCTTT.

This sequence joins TRBV4-1 and TRBJ1-1; unclear D gene. The V and J ends lost 1 base and 2 bases respectively, with 11 bases between them. The CDR3 extends over 15 amino acids. CDR1 is MGHRA and CDR2 is YSYEKL in the germline V gene. CDR3 sequence (DNA): TGCGCCAGCAGCCAAGTGAGCTCGTTAAACACTGAAGCTTTCTTT. It is translated as CASSQVSSLNTEAFF.

The chain joins TRBV7-2 to TRBJ1-1, with D tentatively TRBD1 (5 bases). V was pared by 5 bases and J by 11 bases, with 15 bases between. This CDR3 comprises 12 residues. Germline V gives CDR1 SGHTA, CDR2 FQGNSA. The CDR3 bases are TGTGCCAGCAGCCCTACAGGTAACGGCGCTTTCTTT. This encodes CASSPTGNGAFF.

The CDR3 nucleotides are TGTGCTAGTGGCTTAACAGGGGGGACTGAAGCTTTCTTT. Residues: CASGLTGGTEAFF. The genes are TRBV12-5 and TRBJ1-1; 8 nucleotides match TRBD1. This CDR3 has 13 amino acids. The J segment lost 5 bases and the V segment lost 6 bases, leaving 5 bases of the junction unmatched. Per the germline V gene, CDR1 is LGHNT and CDR2 is FRNRAP.

This chain joins TRBV18 and TRBJ2-6; perhaps TRBD2 as D (6 bases). Trimming stripped 5 bases from V and 1 base from J, with 15 bases between. The length of the CDR3 is 17 residues. Germline assignment: CDR1 KGHSH and CDR2 LQKENI. DNA of the CDR3: TGTGCCAGCTCATCAGAATTACGGGGGTCTGGGGCCAACGTCCTGACTTTC. Translated, it gives CASSSELRGSGANVLTF.

The CDR3 nucleotides read TGTGCCAGCAGTTTATTAGTCACAGCAATTATTCGGAACACTGAAGCTTTCTTT. It encodes CASSLLVTAIIRNTEAFF. This chain uses TRBV27 with TRBJ1-1; D remains ambiguous. V gave up 1 base and J gave up 1 base, with 19 bases separating them. CDR1 MNHEY and CDR2 SMNVEV come from the germline V gene (reference sequence). CDR3 length equals 18 residues.

This clone appeared a few times. This sequence joins TRBV7-2 and TRBJ1-1; D is uncertain. In germline, CDR1 is SGHTA, CDR2 FQGNSA. The CDR3 consists of 14 residues. V was cut by 3 bases and J by 0 bases, with 8 bases left in between. DNA of the CDR3: TGTGCCAGCAGCTTGTCCATCATGAACACTGAAGCTTTCTTT. It encodes CASSLSIMNTEAFF. The whole variable domain, remainder taken from reference TRBV7-2 and TRBJ1-1, is GAGVSQSPSNKVTEKGKDVELRCDPISGHTALYWYRQSLGQGLEFLIYFQGNSAPDKSGLPSDRFSAERTGGSVSTLTIQRTQQEDSAVYLCASSLSIMNTEAFFGQGTRLTVV.

This chain uses TRBV25-1 with TRBJ2-7; the match to TRBD1 covers 7 bases. Germline V CDR1 and CDR2: MGHDK, SYGVNS. The CDR3 sequence is 16 residues long. V trimming: 1 base; J trimming: 0 bases; junction bases outside the gene matches: 6. CDR3 DNA sequence: TGTGCCAGCAGTGAATGGGAAGGGGGCGGCTCCTACGAGCAGTACTTC. Amino acid sequence: CASSEWEGGGSYEQYF.

This clone was detected a few times. The chain recombines TRBV4-2 with TRBJ2-3; 9 positions match TRBD2. The trim removed 1 base at V and 2 bases at J, leaving 7 bases unmatched. The CDR3 has 17 residues. In germline, CDR1 is LGHNA, CDR2 YNFKEQ. The CDR3 sequence: CASSQGVSGGSTDTQYF. CDR3 coding DNA: TGTGCCAGCAGCCAAGGTGTAAGCGGGGGGTCCACAGATACGCAGTATTTT.

This clone appeared a few times. This chain uses TRBV4-1 with TRBJ2-7; 10 nucleotides align to TRBD1. CDR1 and CDR2 (germline): MGHRA, YSYEKL. J lost 6 bases, V lost 4 bases, and 6 bases had no gene match. CDR3 length equals 14 residues. The CDR3 sequence: CASSLRDRGAEQYF. The CDR3 nucleotides read TGCGCCAGCAGCCTCCGGGACAGGGGCGCCGAGCAGTACTTC.

This clone has more than one count but fewer than ten. The chain couples TRBV5-4 to TRBJ1-1, with 9 bases fitting TRBD1. The ends lost 4 bases at V and 4 bases at J; junction bases unmatched: 8. The CDR3 is made up of 15 amino acids. Germline CDR1 is SGHNT and CDR2 is YYREEE (reference sequence). The CDR3 here is CASSPGTGFGTEAFF. The CDR3 DNA sequence: TGTGCCAGCAGCCCTGGGACAGGGTTTGGCACTGAAGCTTTCTTT.

The chain carries TRBV5-5 and TRBJ1-4; no clear D. The V gene's germline CDR1 is SGHKS and CDR2 YYEKEE (reference sequence). The CDR3 is 16 amino acids. V gave up 0 bases and J gave up 0 bases, with 9 bases separating them. The CDR3 bases are TGTGCCAGCAGCTTGGGGGCATATGCAACTAATGAAAAACTGTTTTTT. It specifies CASSLGAYATNEKLFF.

The rearrangement joins TRBV19 to TRBJ1-6; 8 nucleotides match TRBD1. After removal of 9 bases from V and 6 bases from J, the junction contained 7 bases not matched to a gene. Germline assignment: CDR1 LNHDA and CDR2 SQIVND (reference sequence). CDR3 length: 14 amino acids. CDR3 in amino acids: CASWTGTPNSPLHF. CDR3 bases: TGTGCCAGCTGGACAGGGACGCCTAATTCACCCCTCCACTTT.

The chain combines TRBV2 with TRBJ1-1; D gene uncertain. The CDR3 loop spans 13 amino acids. With 8 bases removed from V and 0 bases from J, the gap between germline ends came to 10 bases. Germline CDR1 and CDR2: SNHLY and FYNNEI. The CDR3 sequence is CASRDYMNTEAFF. Here the CDR3 DNA reads TGTGCCAGCCGGGATTATATGAACACTGAAGCTTTCTTT.

The V gene is TRBV7-8, the J gene TRBJ2-3; 13 bases are a match to TRBD2. V lost 3 bases to trimming and J lost 6 bases; unmatched junction nucleotides: 6. This CDR3 spans 16 amino acids. The germline gives CDR1 SGHVS, CDR2 FQNEAQ. The CDR3 spells CASSFGTSGTRDTQYF. CDR3 nucleotides: TGTGCCAGCAGCTTCGGGACTAGCGGGACTAGGGATACGCAGTATTTT.

The chain joins TRBV30 to TRBJ1-6; TRBD1 might be the D (5 bases). CDR3 length equals 15 residues. Germline loops: CDR1 GTSNPN, CDR2 SVGIG (reference sequence). Between the trimmed V and J ends, which lost 4 bases and 10 bases, there was a span of 20 bases. DNA of the CDR3: TGTGCCTGGAAGTTTTCAGGGCCCGGAGGGTCACCCCTCCACTTT. It specifies CAWKFSGPGGSPLHF.

The chain couples TRBV7-2 to TRBJ1-1, with TRBD1 matching over 8 bases. V trimming: 4 bases; J trimming: 1 base; junction bases outside the gene matches: 5. The CDR3 has 15 amino acids. CDR1 and CDR2 from the germline V gene are SGHTA and FQGNSA. The CDR3 bases are TGTGCCAGCAGCTCCAGACAGGGGAAGAACACTGAAGCTTTCTTT. Translating it yields CASSSRQGKNTEAFF.

The rearrangement links TRBV5-1 to TRBJ1-1, with D possibly matching TRBD1 (6 bases). Germline CDR1 reads SGHRS; CDR2 reads YFSETQ. Trimming took off 0 bases at V and 10 bases at J, with 28 bases between the two ends. This CDR3 comprises 18 residues. CDR3 sequence (DNA): TGCGCCAGCAGCTTGGAGTCCGGCTGGGGGGGCCCTTTCCGTTTAGCTTTCTTT. It is translated as CASSLESGWGGPFRLAFF.

This clone was seen a handful of times. V and J are TRBV7-6 and TRBJ1-3, with 7 positions matching TRBD1. CDR1 SGHVS and CDR2 FNYEAQ come from the germline V gene. The CDR3 spans 15 residues. The trim removed 4 bases at V and 3 bases at J, leaving 6 bases unmatched. In nucleotides, the CDR3 is TGTGCCAGCAGCTCACAACAGGGGTTTGGAAACACCATATATTTT. It yields the protein CASSSQQGFGNTIYF.